The clone carrying this TCR beta chain occurred a few times. Amplified TCR beta CDR3 regions derived from RNA transcripts. HTBI primers were the set used in a first-round RT-PCR of the TCR CDR3. Using its own MiXCR run on the multiplex PCR reads, TCRdb lists one record per CDR3 protein. The profile covers 300,000 or so distinct CDR3 sequences, with over 15% appearing a single time and approximately 60% taken by the ten largest. The sample belongs to a study of T cells in Graves' hyperthyroidism and ophthalmopathy. Study-wide background: Pretreatment peripheral blood was obtained at initial diagnosis.

CDR1 is KGHSH and CDR2 is LQKENI in the germline V gene. Unmatched junction bases numbered 6, after V lost 1 base and J lost 9 bases. The CDR3 is 14 residues long. The chain employs TRBV18 and TRBJ2-1, with 7 bases identical to TRBD2. The receptor comes from a woman aged 55-75 years with Graves' ophthalmopathy. Sequencing was done on a sample of blood. The CDR3 DNA follows: TGTGCCAGCTCACCACGGACAACGGGAGGTGAGCAGTTCTTC. Protein: CASSPRTTGGEQFF.